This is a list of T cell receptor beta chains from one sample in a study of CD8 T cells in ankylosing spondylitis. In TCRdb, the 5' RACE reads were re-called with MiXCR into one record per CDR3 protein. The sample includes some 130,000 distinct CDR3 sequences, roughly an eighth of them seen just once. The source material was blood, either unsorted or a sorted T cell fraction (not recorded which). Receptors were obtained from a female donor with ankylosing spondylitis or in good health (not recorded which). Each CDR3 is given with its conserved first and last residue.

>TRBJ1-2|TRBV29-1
CSSPGVSGGYTF
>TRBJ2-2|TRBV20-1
CSAQIAGRTGELFF
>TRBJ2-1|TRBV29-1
CSVALEWNEQFF
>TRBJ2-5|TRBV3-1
CASSPGQGAVKETQYF
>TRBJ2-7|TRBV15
CATSVQRGYEQYF
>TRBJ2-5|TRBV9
CASSVEGAEETQYF
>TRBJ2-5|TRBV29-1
CSVDVQGSETQYF
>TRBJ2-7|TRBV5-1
CASSLWGDYEQYF
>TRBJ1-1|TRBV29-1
CSGGTATEAFF
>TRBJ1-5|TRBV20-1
CSARGEQSNQPQHF
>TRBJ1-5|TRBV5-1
CASGKGGARNQPQHF
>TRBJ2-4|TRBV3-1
CASSQSFGGPNIQYF
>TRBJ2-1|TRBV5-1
CASSSLSSGRASDEQFF
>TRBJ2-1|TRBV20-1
CSAMSPGQGSVYNEQFF
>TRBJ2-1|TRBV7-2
CASSLDPTRVGEQFF
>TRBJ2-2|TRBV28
CASLNFKAGELFF
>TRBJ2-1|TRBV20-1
CSASDGDSYNEQFF
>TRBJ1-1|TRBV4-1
CASSQDQGGRVTEAFF
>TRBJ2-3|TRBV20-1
CSASGLAREVTDTQYF